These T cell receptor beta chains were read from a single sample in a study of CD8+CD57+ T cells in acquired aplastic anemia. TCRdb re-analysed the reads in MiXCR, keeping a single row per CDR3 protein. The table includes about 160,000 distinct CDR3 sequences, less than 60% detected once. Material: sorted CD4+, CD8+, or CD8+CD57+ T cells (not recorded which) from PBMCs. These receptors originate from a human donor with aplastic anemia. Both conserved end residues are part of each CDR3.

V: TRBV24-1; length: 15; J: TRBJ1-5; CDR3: CATSDLRSPNQPQHF
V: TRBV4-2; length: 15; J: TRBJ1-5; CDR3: CASSQDLQTNQPQHF
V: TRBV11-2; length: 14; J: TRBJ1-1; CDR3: CASSFAALNTEAFF
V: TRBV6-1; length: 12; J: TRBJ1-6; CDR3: CASSEIGSPLHF
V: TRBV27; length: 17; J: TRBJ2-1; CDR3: CASSSPTSGSSHNEQFF
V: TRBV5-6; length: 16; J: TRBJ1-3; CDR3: CASSSLADSPKNTIYF
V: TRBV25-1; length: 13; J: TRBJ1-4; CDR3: CASSEFSREKLFF
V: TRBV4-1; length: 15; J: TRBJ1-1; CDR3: CASSQEVLLGTEAFF
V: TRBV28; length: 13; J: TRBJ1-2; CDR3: CASTRQGGGGYTF
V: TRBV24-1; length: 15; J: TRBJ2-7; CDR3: CATSDPTSGDHEQYF
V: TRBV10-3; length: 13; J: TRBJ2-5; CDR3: CASSHNRDETRYF
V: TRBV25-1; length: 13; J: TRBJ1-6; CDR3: CASRDRGDSPLHF
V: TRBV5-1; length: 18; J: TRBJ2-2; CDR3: CASSPSGTGVFNTGELFF
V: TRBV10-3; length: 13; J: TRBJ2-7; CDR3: CAIRTAPADEQYF
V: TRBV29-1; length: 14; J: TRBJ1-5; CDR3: CSALEDSSNQPQHF
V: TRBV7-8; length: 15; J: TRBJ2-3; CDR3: CASTPRAGDTDTQYF
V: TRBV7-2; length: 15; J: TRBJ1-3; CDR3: CASSLVVDSGNTIYF
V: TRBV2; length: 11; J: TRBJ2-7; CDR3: CASSPSYEQYF
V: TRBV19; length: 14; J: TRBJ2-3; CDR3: CASRGLASADTQYF
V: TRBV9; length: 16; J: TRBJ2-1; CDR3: CASSVTTSGSKNEQFF
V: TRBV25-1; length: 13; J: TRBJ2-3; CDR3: CASAGGRTDTQYF
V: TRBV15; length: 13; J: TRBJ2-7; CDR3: CATSSPGESEQYF
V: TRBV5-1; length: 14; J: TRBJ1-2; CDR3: CASSPGGDRNGYTF
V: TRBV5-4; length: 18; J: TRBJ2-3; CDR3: CASSSGTSGRAKTDTQYF
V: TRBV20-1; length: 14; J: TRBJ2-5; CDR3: CSARNGRDQETQYF
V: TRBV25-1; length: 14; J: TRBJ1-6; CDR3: CASTRTGYNSPLRF
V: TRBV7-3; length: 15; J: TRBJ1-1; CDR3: CASSPLTGASTEAFF
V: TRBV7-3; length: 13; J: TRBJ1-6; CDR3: CASSPRAESPLHF
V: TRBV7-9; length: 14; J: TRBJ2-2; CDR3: CASSLQGMAGELFF
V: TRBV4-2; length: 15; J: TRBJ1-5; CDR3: CASSQGDIQNQPQHF
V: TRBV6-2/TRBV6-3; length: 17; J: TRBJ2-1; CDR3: CASSYHRPDTSYNEQFF
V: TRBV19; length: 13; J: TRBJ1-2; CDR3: CASSDRGNSGNTF
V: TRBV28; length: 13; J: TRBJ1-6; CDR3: CASSYRTGSPLHF
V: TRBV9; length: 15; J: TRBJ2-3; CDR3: CASSPRGGSTDTQYF
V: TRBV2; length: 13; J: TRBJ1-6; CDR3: CASRQGNNSPLHF
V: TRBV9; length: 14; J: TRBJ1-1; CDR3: CASSGREGNTEAFF
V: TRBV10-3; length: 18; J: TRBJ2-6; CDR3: CATLARTSGSSGANVLTF
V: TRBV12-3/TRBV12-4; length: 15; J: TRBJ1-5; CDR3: CASSWQGGRNQPQHF
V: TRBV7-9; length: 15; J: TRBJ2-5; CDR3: CASSSGQGAWETQYF
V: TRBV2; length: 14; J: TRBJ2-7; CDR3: CASSRTSVSYEQYF
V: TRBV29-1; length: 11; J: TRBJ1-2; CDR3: CSTTLNYGYTF
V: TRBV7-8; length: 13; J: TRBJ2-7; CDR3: CASSWADLYEQYF
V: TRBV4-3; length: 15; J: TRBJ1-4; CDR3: CASSQDLREKEKLFF
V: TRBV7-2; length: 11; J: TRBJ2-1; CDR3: CASSPGEEQFF
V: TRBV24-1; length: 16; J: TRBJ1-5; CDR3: CATSDAPLTGGQPQHF
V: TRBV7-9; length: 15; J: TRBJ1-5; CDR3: CASSLFAGANQPQHF
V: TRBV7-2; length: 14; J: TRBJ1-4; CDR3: CASSFRWGNEKLFF
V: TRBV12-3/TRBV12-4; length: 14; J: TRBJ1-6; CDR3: CASSFEIYNSPLHF